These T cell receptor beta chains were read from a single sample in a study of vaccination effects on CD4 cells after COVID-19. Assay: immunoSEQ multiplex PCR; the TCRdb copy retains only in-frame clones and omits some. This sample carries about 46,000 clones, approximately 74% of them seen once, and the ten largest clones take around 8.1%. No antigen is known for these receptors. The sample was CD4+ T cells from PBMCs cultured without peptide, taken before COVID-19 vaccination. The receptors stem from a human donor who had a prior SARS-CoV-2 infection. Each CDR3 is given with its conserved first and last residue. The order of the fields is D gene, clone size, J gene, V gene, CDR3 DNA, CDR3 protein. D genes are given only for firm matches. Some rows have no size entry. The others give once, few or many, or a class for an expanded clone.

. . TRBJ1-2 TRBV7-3 TGTGCCAGCAGTTCAGGCGGGGGCGATAGCTATGGCTACACCTTC CASSSGGGDSYGYTF
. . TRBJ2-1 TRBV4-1 TGCGCCAGCAGCCAAGCCAGGACGAGGGACAATGAGCAGTTCTTC CASSQARTRDNEQFF
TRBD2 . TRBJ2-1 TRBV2 TGTGCCAGCAGTCCTACTAGCGGACAACTGAGAAATGAGCAGTTCTTC CASSPTSGQLRNEQFF
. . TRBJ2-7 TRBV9 TGTGCCAGCAGCGTAGGGACAGTCTCCTACGAGCAGTACTTC CASSVGTVSYEQYF
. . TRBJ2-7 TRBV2 TGTGCCAGCAGTGATCAGGGGGGGGCCTACGAGCAGTACTTC CASSDQGGAYEQYF
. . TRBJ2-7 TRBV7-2 TGTGCCAGCAGCTTGCGGCGGGAGCAGTACTTC CASSLRREQYF
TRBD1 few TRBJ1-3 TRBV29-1 TGCAGCGTGGTGACAGGGATTTCTGGAAACACCATATATTTT CSVVTGISGNTIYF
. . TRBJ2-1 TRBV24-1 TGTGCCACCGTTGTGGGACCTCAAGCTTACGATGAGCAGTTCTTC CATVVGPQAYDEQFF
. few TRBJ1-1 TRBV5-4 TGTGCCTGCCAAGAGGAAGAGGTCACTGAAGCTTTCTTT CACQEEEVTEAFF
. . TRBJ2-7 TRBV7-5 TGTGCCAGAAGCTTAGACAGGCGCTATCTGTTGGTCCCATACGAGCAGTACTTC CARSLDRRYLLVPYEQYF
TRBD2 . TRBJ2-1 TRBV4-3 TGCGCCAGCAGCCAAGATCGAGTAGCGGGTTCTCTGGATGGTGAGCAGTTCTTC CASSQDRVAGSLDGEQFF
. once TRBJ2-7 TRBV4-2 TGTGCCAGCAGCCAAGGCCGGCTGCCTTCTGAGCAGTACTTC CASSQGRLPSEQYF
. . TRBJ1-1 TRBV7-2 TGTGCCAGCAGACCTAGACGGCTCCAAGGCACTGAAGCTTTCTTT CASRPRRLQGTEAFF
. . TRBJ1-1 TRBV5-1 TGCGCCAGCAGCATTGGACCCCTTGGGTCTGAAGCTTTCTTT CASSIGPLGSEAFF
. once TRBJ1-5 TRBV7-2 TGTGCCAGCAGCTTGATAGGGGAGGGACAGCCCCAGCATTTT CASSLIGEGQPQHF
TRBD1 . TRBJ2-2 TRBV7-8 TGTGCCAGCAGCTTGATGGGACAGGGGGCAATTACCGGGGAGCTGTTTTTT CASSLMGQGAITGELFF
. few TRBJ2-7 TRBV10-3 TGTGCCATCAGTGATGGGGGCAACCATTACGAGCAGTACTTC CAISDGGNHYEQYF
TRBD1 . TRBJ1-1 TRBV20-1 TGCAGTGCTAGTAAAAGGGGGCACTGGACTGAAGCTTTCTTT CSASKRGHWTEAFF
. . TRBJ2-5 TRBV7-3 TGTGCCAGCAGCTCCTCAGGGGCTGTCCAAGAGACCCAGTACTTC CASSSSGAVQETQYF
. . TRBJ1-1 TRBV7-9 TGTGCCAGCAGCTTTGTTGAGAACACTGAAGCTTTCTTT CASSFVENTEAFF
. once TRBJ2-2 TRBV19 TGTGCCAGTAGTGCAAGGGACAAGGGGACCGGGGAGCTGTTTTTT CASSARDKGTGELFF
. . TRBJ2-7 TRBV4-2 TGTGCCAGCAGTTTGAGGGGAGACTCCTACGAGCAGTACTTC CASSLRGDSYEQYF
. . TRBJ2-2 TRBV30 TGTGCCTGGAGGGGTGCCCGATCCACCGCCGGGGAGCTGTTTTTT CAWRGARSTAGELFF
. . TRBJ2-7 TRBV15 TGTGCCACCAGCAGAGAAGGGGGAACCTACGAGCAGTACTTC CATSREGGTYEQYF
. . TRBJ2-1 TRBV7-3 TGTGCCAGCAGCTCCGAACGGGCCTCGGATGAGCAGTTCTTC CASSSERASDEQFF
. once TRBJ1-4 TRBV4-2 TGTGCCAGCAGCCAGAGAGGGGCAACTAATGAAAAACTGTTTTTT CASSQRGATNEKLFF
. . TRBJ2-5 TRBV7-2 TGTGCCAGCAGACAATTAGAGACCCAGTACTTC CASRQLETQYF
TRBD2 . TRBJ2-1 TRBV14 TGTGCCAGCAGCCCTACTAGGGATGGTAGCGGGAGGGCCAATGAGCAGTTCTTC CASSPTRDGSGRANEQFF
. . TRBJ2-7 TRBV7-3 TGTGCCAGCAGCTTAACGGGCACGGAGACCTACGAGCAGTACTTC CASSLTGTETYEQYF
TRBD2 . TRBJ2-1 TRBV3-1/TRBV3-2 TGTGCCAGCAGCTTAGGACTAGCGGGAGGAAATGAGCAGTTCTTC CASSLGLAGGNEQFF
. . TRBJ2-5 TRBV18 TGTGCCAGCTCACCAGCGCAGAGGAAGTGGCAAGAGACCCAGTACTTC CASSPAQRKWQETQYF
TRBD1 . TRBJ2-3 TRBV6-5 TGTGCCAGCAGTTACGGGACAGGGGGTTCCACAGATACGCAGTATTTT CASSYGTGGSTDTQYF
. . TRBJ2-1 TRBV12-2 TGTGCAAGTCGCTTTCGTGCCAGCGGGGACTCCTACAATGAGCAGTTCTTC CASRFRASGDSYNEQFF
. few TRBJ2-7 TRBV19 TGTGCCAGTAGCCCGACTCTAAGGGGAAAGGGGGCCTACGAGCAGTACTTC CASSPTLRGKGAYEQYF
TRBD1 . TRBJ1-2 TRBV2 TGTGCCAGCAACATCGACAGGGGGTACGGCTACACCTTC CASNIDRGYGYTF
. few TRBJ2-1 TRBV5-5 TGTGCCAGCAGCTTCCTAGTTTGGAATGAGCAGTTCTTC CASSFLVWNEQFF
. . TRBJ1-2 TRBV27 TGTGCCAGCAGTCCGCAGTTGGACTATGGCTACACCTTC CASSPQLDYGYTF
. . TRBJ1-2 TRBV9 TGTGCCAGCAGCGTAGCCGGCAGTGGGGGGGGCTACACCTTC CASSVAGSGGGYTF
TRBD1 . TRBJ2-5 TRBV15 TGTGCCACCAGCTGGACAGGGGCGGGTGGGACCCAGTACTTC CATSWTGAGGTQYF
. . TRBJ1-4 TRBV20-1 TGCAGTGCTAAGAGGGGTAAAAAACTGTTTTTT CSAKRGKKLFF
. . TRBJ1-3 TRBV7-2 TGTGCCAGCAGCAGGTTTCGGGGGCCCAATCTCTCTGGAAACACCATATATTTT CASSRFRGPNLSGNTIYF
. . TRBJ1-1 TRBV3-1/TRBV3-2 TGTGCCAGCAGCCAACAGGGTTTAAACACTGAAGCTTTCTTT CASSQQGLNTEAFF
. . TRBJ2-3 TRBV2 TGTGCCAGCAGTGGGCAGACTAGCACAGATACGCAGTATTTT CASSGQTSTDTQYF
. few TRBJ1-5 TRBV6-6 TGTGCCAGCAGTCCTTCCGGGACCCCTTCGGGCAATCAGCCCCAGCATTTT CASSPSGTPSGNQPQHF
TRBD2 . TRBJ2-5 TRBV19 TGTGCCAGTAGTAAACTGCCATTCGAGGGACTAGCGGGAGCGCCTCGCCAAGAGACCCAGTACTTC CASSKLPFEGLAGAPRQETQYF
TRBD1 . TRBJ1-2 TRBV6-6 TGTGCCAGCATGGGGGGCAGGGGGACCAATAACTATGGCTACACCTTC CASMGGRGTNNYGYTF
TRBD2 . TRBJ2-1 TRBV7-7 TGTGCTAGCAGCTTGGGGGGGGGAAATGAGCAGTTCTTC CASSLGGGNEQFF
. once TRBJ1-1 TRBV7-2 TGTGCCAGCAGCTTCGGTAGGGCCTCCTTGAACACTGAAGCTTTCTTT CASSFGRASLNTEAFF
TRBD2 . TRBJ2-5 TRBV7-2 TGTGCCAGCAGCTTAGGAGCCCGTTCGGCTAGCGGGACCCAGTACTTC CASSLGARSASGTQYF
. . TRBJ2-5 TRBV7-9 TGTGCCAGCAGTTTGGCCACGGGCGGGACCCAGTACTTC CASSLATGGTQYF
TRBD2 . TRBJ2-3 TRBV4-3 TGCGCCAGCAGCCCCCTACAGCGGGAGACAGATACGCAGTATTTT CASSPLQRETDTQYF
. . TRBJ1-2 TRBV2 TGTGCCAGCAGTGGAGAGGGACCTTATGGCTACACCTTC CASSGEGPYGYTF